The clone carrying this T cell receptor beta chain was detected only a few times. No antigen is known for it. The record originates from a study of naive and memory T cell subsets. Findings and caveats of the study: From naive to CM, EM and EMRA, diversity decreased and Gini increased. Between naive and memory subsets, TCR abundance power law exponents differed.

Germline loops: CDR1 MNHNY, CDR2 SVGAGI (reference sequence). Trimming cost V 0 bases and J 6 bases; bases outside gene matches: 3. The CDR3 spans 15 residues. Both TRBC1 and TRBC2 were covered by a beta constant-region primer of two equimolar oligonucleotides. An oligonucleotide with the SP2 primer and a 12-nucleotide UMI was ligated to the cDNA 3' end. TCRdb passed the UMI-ligation and nested PCR reads through MiXCR, listing each CDR3 protein once. The table has some 150,000 distinct CDR3 sequences, over 15% seen once. The chain employs TRBV6-6 and TRBJ2-1; 9 nucleotides line up with TRBD2. The sequenced sample consisted of naive CD4+ T cells from blood. The sequence derives from a human donor in good health. CDR3 in DNA: TGTGCCAGCAGTTACTCGGCTAGCGGGGTCAATGAGCAGTTCTTC. Its protein is CASSYSASGVNEQFF.